This T cell receptor (beta chain) was identified during a study of blood T cells in healthy people across ages. This clonotype was found a few times. Together with a sample-barcoded 5' primer, a J-beta primer mix was included in a second PCR lasting about 6 to 11 cycles. Each CDR3 protein gets one entry after TCRdb re-called the 5' RACE reads with MiXCR. The profile shows approximately 1,000,000 distinct CDR3 sequences, 45% of them singletons. Per germline, CDR1 SGHTA and CDR2 FQGTGA. This CDR3 comprises 16 residues. The V gene lost 1 base and the J gene lost 0 bases, with 10 bases spanning the gap. The sample comprised blood. The sequence came from a woman aged 55-75 years in good health. This chain joins TRBV7-3 and TRBJ2-1; tentatively, D is TRBD1 (6 bases). CDR3 residues: CASSLRGPSSYNEQFF. In nucleotides, the CDR3 is TGTGCCAGCAGCTTAAGGGGGCCCAGCTCCTACAATGAGCAGTTCTTC.